This TCR beta chain emerged from a study of technical replicates of blood from four donors. Profiled with immunoSEQ multiplex PCR; TCRdb holds only in-frame clones, not every one. Of just under 60,000 clones in the sample, roughly nine tenths are singletons; the top ten hold 3% to 4%. CDR3 size: 13 residues. Germline lookup yields CDR1 SEHNR and CDR2 FQNEAQ (reference sequence). The V and J ends lost 5 bases and 4 bases respectively, with 11 bases between them. The genes are TRBV7-9 and TRBJ1-2; the D is unclear. Sequencing used PBMCs. The source of this sequence is a human donor in good health. Some clones in this sample may be carry-over from other donors' samples. CDR3 coding DNA: TGTGCCAGCAGCCCAGGCACCCCCTATGGCTACACCTTC. Protein: CASSPGTPYGYTF.